These T cell receptor beta chains were read from a single sample in a study of identical twins. MiXCR, run by TCRdb on the 5' RACE reads, gives a single entry per CDR3 protein. The table lists around 1.7 million distinct CDR3 sequences, about 31% of them singletons, with more than 0.25% in the top ten. The sample comprised cord blood. These receptors all stem from a newborn girl in good health. Both conserved end residues are part of each CDR3. The D gene is left open where the match is weak. The size field is filled for only some rows; it gives once, few, many or a size class.

d_gene | j_gene | v_gene | abundance | CDR3nt | CDR3aa
TRBD1 | TRBJ2-7 | TRBV28 | . | TGTGCCAGCAGTTTCCCTTCGACAGGGTCCTGCGAGCAGTACTTC | CASSFPSTGSCEQYF
. | TRBJ2-6 | TRBV7-9 | few | TGTGCCAGCAGCTTACAGGGAAAGCCCAACTCTGGGGCCAACGTCCTGACTTTC | CASSLQGKPNSGANVLTF
. | TRBJ2-3 | TRBV12-3/TRBV12-4 | few | TGTGCCAGCAGCCCCCTAGCGCCCGCGCAGTATTTT | CASSPLAPAQYF
TRBD1 | TRBJ2-7 | TRBV18 | . | TGTGCCAGCTCACCACCTTACAGGGGGCCGTACGGGCAGTACTTC | CASSPPYRGPYGQYF
. | TRBJ2-7 | TRBV4-1 | many | TGCGCCAGCAGCCAAGACGTAGTCTACGAGCAGTACTTC | CASSQDVVYEQYF
TRBD2 | TRBJ2-3 | TRBV11-2 | . | TGTGCCAGCAGCTCAGTAGCGGGGGGTAGCACAGATACGCAGTATTTT | CASSSVAGGSTDTQYF
. | TRBJ2-4 | TRBV5-6 | few | TGTGCCAGCAGCTCGACCCCAGACGGAGTAGCCAAAAACATTCAGTACTTC | CASSSTPDGVAKNIQYF
. | TRBJ2-5 | TRBV29-1 | few | TGCAGCGTTGAAAGTTCCCGGGCGACTCCGGCCGGGTCACAAGAGACCCAGTACTTC | CSVESSRATPAGSQETQYF
TRBD1 | TRBJ1-1 | TRBV20-1 | few | TGCAGTGCCAAAAAGGACAGGGGGACTGAAGCTTTCTTT | CSAKKDRGTEAFF
. | TRBJ1-2 | TRBV6-4 | . | TGTGCCAGCAGTGACTCCCAAATACAGGATTTCCCCTATGGCTACACCTTC | CASSDSQIQDFPYGYTF
. | TRBJ2-5 | TRBV3-1 | few | TGTGCCAGCAGCCTTCTAAAGGTGGGCAGGGCCCAAGAGACCCAGTACTTC | CASSLLKVGRAQETQYF
. | TRBJ2-1 | TRBV29-1 | many | TGCAGCGTGGGGGGGCCGCCTTTCTTCTACAATGAGCAGTTCTTC | CSVGGPPFFYNEQFF
. | TRBJ2-3 | TRBV5-1 | . | TGCGCCAGCATGCCAGGGTACACAGATACGCAGTATTTT | CASMPGYTDTQYF
. | TRBJ1-4 | TRBV21-1 | . | TGTACCAGCCCTGGCAGGTGCAATGAAAAACTGTTTTTT | CTSPGRCNEKLFF
TRBD2 | TRBJ2-7 | TRBV10-3 | . | TGTGCCATCAGTGAAAGTAGGGCTAGCGGGAGCTACGAGCAGTACTTC | CAISESRASGSYEQYF
. | TRBJ2-7 | TRBV6-2/TRBV6-3 | . | TGTGCCAGCAACCACGGGCAGGGTCCCTACGAGCAGTACTTC | CASNHGQGPYEQYF
. | TRBJ2-7 | TRBV28 | many | TGTGCCAGCAGTTTCCCCGGTCCTTACTCCTACGAGCAGTACTTC | CASSFPGPYSYEQYF
. | TRBJ2-7 | TRBV4-2 | many | TGTGCCAGCAGCCAAGATTGGAAGCGGACCTACGAGCAGTACTTC | CASSQDWKRTYEQYF
. | TRBJ2-3 | TRBV12-3/TRBV12-4 | . | TGTGCCAGCAGCCAAACCATCGGCACAGATACGCAGTATTTT | CASSQTIGTDTQYF
TRBD2 | TRBJ2-2 | TRBV24-1 | . | TGTGCCACCAGTGATCCGAGGACTAGCGGGGGGGCTTTCGGGGAGCTGTTTTTT | CATSDPRTSGGAFGELFF
. | TRBJ2-7 | TRBV11-1 | . | TGTGCCAGCAGCCTTAAGTCCTACAATGAGCAGTACTTC | CASSLKSYNEQYF
TRBD1 | TRBJ2-7 | TRBV5-1 | few | TGCGCCAGCAGCTTGGCCTCGGGACAGGGATCCTACGAGCAGTACTTC | CASSLASGQGSYEQYF
. | TRBJ1-2 | TRBV5-6 | few | TGTGCCAGCAGCCTCGGCCCCACACGAAACTATGGCTACACCTTC | CASSLGPTRNYGYTF
. | TRBJ2-1 | TRBV20-1 | few | TGCAGTGCTAGAGAGAGGCCTTTAATTTACAATGAGCAGTTCTTC | CSARERPLIYNEQFF
TRBD2 | TRBJ2-1 | TRBV20-1 | few | TGCAGTGCTATTCAGACTAGCGGGAACAATGAGCAGTTCTTC | CSAIQTSGNNEQFF
. | TRBJ2-1 | TRBV28 | . | TGTGCCAGCAGTCCCCATCATTTAGATGAGCAGTTCTTC | CASSPHHLDEQFF
. | TRBJ2-7 | TRBV7-2 | few | TGTGCCAGCAGCTCCGCGTGGGGCTCTTCCTACGAGCAGTACTTC | CASSSAWGSSYEQYF
TRBD1 | TRBJ1-1 | TRBV9 | . | TGTGCCAGCAGCGTAGGTCTGGCAGGGGGCACTGAAGCTTTCTTT | CASSVGLAGGTEAFF
TRBD1 | TRBJ1-1 | TRBV5-1 | . | TGCGCCAGCAGCGGAGGCGGGACAGGGGTAACTGAAGCTTTCTTT | CASSGGGTGVTEAFF
TRBD2 | TRBJ2-1 | TRBV10-3 | . | TGTGCCATCAGTGGGGGTAGCGGGAGATTTTCCTACAATGAGCAGTTCTTC | CAISGGSGRFSYNEQFF
. | TRBJ1-2 | TRBV6-1 | few | TGTGCCAGCAGTGAAGGGGGAGTCGAGGGCTACACCTTC | CASSEGGVEGYTF
TRBD1 | TRBJ1-5 | TRBV30 | . | TGTGCCTGGAGCCAGGACAGGTACAATCAGCCCCAGCATTTT | CAWSQDRYNQPQHF
TRBD2 | TRBJ2-3 | TRBV5-6 | . | TGTGCCAGCAGCCCTATTCAGGGACTAGCGGGAGAGGAGAACACAGATACGCAGTATTTT | CASSPIQGLAGEENTDTQYF
TRBD1 | TRBJ1-2 | TRBV20-1 | few | TGCAGTGCTAGACAGGGGGGAATCTATGGCTACACCTTC | CSARQGGIYGYTF
TRBD1 | TRBJ2-3 | TRBV4-1 | many | TGCGCCAGCAGCCAAATAGGTAGGGGGCTCGCGGATACGCAGTATTTT | CASSQIGRGLADTQYF
TRBD1 | TRBJ1-2 | TRBV6-5 | few | TGTGCCAGCAGTTACCCGTCGGGACAGGGGGGCTATGGCTACACCTTC | CASSYPSGQGGYGYTF
. | TRBJ2-7 | TRBV15 | . | TGTGCCACCAGTCGACACTCCTACGAGCAGTACTTC | CATSRHSYEQYF
. | TRBJ1-2 | TRBV10-3 | . | TGTGCCATAATGACAGATAACTATGGCTACACCTTC | CAIMTDNYGYTF
. | TRBJ2-1 | TRBV12-5 | few | TGTGCTAGTGGTTTGGTACTTTCGGGTTACAATGAGCAGTTCTTC | CASGLVLSGYNEQFF
TRBD1 | TRBJ2-2 | TRBV6-1 | . | TGTGCCAGCCGCGGACAGGGGGCGGGCACCGGGGAGCTGTTTTTT | CASRGQGAGTGELFF
TRBD1 | TRBJ1-2 | TRBV28 | few | TGTGCCAGCAGCATACCATCCGGGACAGGGAATGGCTACACCTTC | CASSIPSGTGNGYTF
. | TRBJ2-1 | TRBV14 | few | TGTGCCAGCAGCCAACGCCAGTGGATGCCTCACAATGAGCAGTTCTTC | CASSQRQWMPHNEQFF
. | TRBJ2-7 | TRBV21-1 | . | TGTGCCAGCAGCAAAAAGGACAGCCCCTACGAGCAGTACTTC | CASSKKDSPYEQYF
. | TRBJ2-4 | TRBV5-1 | few | TGCGCCAGCAGCACGGACATTGCCAAAAACATTCAGTACTTC | CASSTDIAKNIQYF
. | TRBJ1-1 | TRBV6-6 | . | TGTGCCAGCACCCTAGGGGCAAGGGGGGAAGCCACTGAAGCTTTCTTT | CASTLGARGEATEAFF
. | TRBJ2-7 | TRBV7-6 | few | TGTGCCAGCAGCTCCTATACTAGCTACGAGCAGTACTTC | CASSSYTSYEQYF
. | TRBJ1-5 | TRBV7-2 | few | TGTGCCAGCAGCTTAGTACGCGCGCTCAATCAGCCCCAGCATTTT | CASSLVRALNQPQHF
. | TRBJ2-1 | TRBV20-1 | . | TGCAGTGCTACCCAAGCGGGTCGAAGCTCCTACAATGAGCAGTTCTTC | CSATQAGRSSYNEQFF
TRBD2 | TRBJ2-1 | TRBV29-1 | . | TGCAGCGCGGTAGCGGGAGGGTCCTACAATGAGCAGTTCTTC | CSAVAGGSYNEQFF
TRBD2 | TRBJ2-5 | TRBV5-1 | many | TGCGCCAGCAGCCCCGGGACTAGTGGCGAGACCCAGTACTTC | CASSPGTSGETQYF
TRBD2 | TRBJ2-7 | TRBV27 | . | TGTGCCAGCAGTTTTCTCCGACTAGCGGATTGGGATGAGCAGTACTTC | CASSFLRLADWDEQYF
. | TRBJ2-5 | TRBV3-1 | . | TGTGCCAGCAGCCCGACTACCGAAGAGACCCAGTACTTC | CASSPTTEETQYF
TRBD1 | TRBJ2-7 | TRBV12-3/TRBV12-4 | . | TGTGCCAGCAGCGCGACAGGGGCCCACTACGAGCAGTACTTC | CASSATGAHYEQYF